The clone carrying this T cell receptor beta chain was seen ten or more times. Antigen: not known. Time point noted: patch test 3, about 24 weeks after DPC sensitization. The treatment is: therapeutic diphenylcyclopropenone sensitization with weekly scalp DPC. TCRdb recomputed calls from the RACE reads with MiXCR, one row per CDR3 protein. The sample includes roughly 62,000 distinct CDR3 sequences, around 12% seen only once; the top ten take 2.4%. This sample was taken from a study of human T cells and chemical hapten exposure. About the research overall: Researchers reported sensitizing an approximately 2 cm by approximately 2 cm upper inner arm skin site with 2% DPC. Throughout a study of 20 to 25 weeks, patients underwent weekly scalp administration of diphenylcyclopropenone doses.

Per germline, CDR1 KGHDR and CDR2 SFDVKD. The junction had 4 bases not matched to a gene; V was cut back by 2 bases and J by 5 bases. The CDR3 sequence is 16 residues long. General observations from the study: While controls formed fewer of them, expanded TCRs formed significantly more large CDR3 similarity clusters.

This TCR derives from a man younger than 45 with alopecia areata. Some clones in this sample may be carry-over from other donors' samples. The sample in question was whole blood, obtained in connection with sensitization to the hapten diphenylcyclopropenone (DPC). The J gene is TRBJ2-1, the V gene TRBV24-1; 11 bases map to TRBD1. The CDR3 loop is CATSDSDRGLNNEQFF. In DNA, the CDR3 is TGTGCCACCAGTGATTCGGACAGGGGGCTTAACAATGAGCAGTTCTTC.